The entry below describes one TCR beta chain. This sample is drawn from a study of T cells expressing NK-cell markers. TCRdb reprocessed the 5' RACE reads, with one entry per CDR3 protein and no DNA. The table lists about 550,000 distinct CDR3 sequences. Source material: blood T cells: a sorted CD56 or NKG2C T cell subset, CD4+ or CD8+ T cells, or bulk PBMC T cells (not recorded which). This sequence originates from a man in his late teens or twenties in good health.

The CDR3 sequence is CASSERGRASDGYTF. The V call is TRBV3-1, the J call TRBJ1-2. The CDR3 length is 15 residues. Looked up from germline, CDR1 is LGHDT and CDR2 is YNNKEL (reference sequence).